This T cell receptor beta chain was sequenced for a study of cytomegalovirus exposure and HLA in healthy donors (dated by TCRdb to about 2017). Regarding the research as a whole: An earlier analysis of roughly 500 of the donors reported more than 250 Gb of sequence data and more than 90 million unique TCR beta sequences from 150 million to 200 million T cells. An early release that covered around 590 HLA-typed donors contained around 330 gigabases of sequencing data and 70 million to 100 million unique TCR sequences. Of the roughly 420 genotyped donors, over 80% were placed in the genetic ancestry cluster associated with self-reported Caucasian donors. The study aimed to test whether cataloging public T cell receptors could reveal signatures of past pathogen exposure. The T cell repertoires of 670 or so subjects were profiled by immunosequencing and related to cytomegalovirus serostatus. In addition to the first cohort of roughly 670 subjects, a separate validation cohort of approximately 120 different subjects was used. High-throughput TCR immunosequencing, statistical association of individual TCRs with disease status, and machine learning were combined to predict cytomegalovirus infection status. A later analysis re-examined previously published TCR beta repertoires from several hundred donors and added high-resolution HLA genotyping to investigate patterns of TCR occurrence. Rather than using new phenotypic data, the later analysis identified candidate immune exposures from TCR beta sequences and from how often those sequences occurred across donors. In an earlier analysis of 550 to 700 of the donors, high-throughput TCR beta sequencing was used to judge whether each TCR beta V gene segment behaved as functional or pseudogenic. Donor age, sex, ethnicity and CMV serostatus were compiled together with the repertoire data. A later genetic analysis took genome-wide SNP genotypes for about 65% of the 666 donors and used that subset as a discovery cohort. All discovery cohort repertoires had been generated on a single sequencing platform. HLA typing included class I and class II loci at four-digit resolution. The number of donors typed differed by locus, with about 620-630 for A, B, C, DRB1 and DQB1, about 500 for DQA1, 600 to 610 for DPA1, and approximately 470 for DPB1. About five DR-DQ haplotypes were treated as single units for association and clustering because of strong linkage in the cohort. On average, around 240,000 unique TCR beta nucleotide sequences were sequenced per donor among a few hundred genotyped donors of the cohort, with around 19% of those sequences being non-productive.

The cohort was made up of 666 healthy bone marrow donors. At the time of sampling, every cohort member was nominally healthy, though immune exposures that went unrecorded were likely present. The donor tested CMV seropositive, placing the donor among the 289 seropositive members of the cohort. Each donor provided a peripheral blood sample, and peripheral blood mononuclear cells were used for TCR beta sequencing. The Qiagen DNeasy Blood Extraction Kit was used to extract genomic DNA from the blood cell samples. Points the paper makes about the study in general: Because counts were too low, some 17 rarely observed V segments, including chromosome 9 orphons, were left out of the earlier analysis of 500 to 750 of the donors. In this cohort, only TCR beta chains were sequenced, and detectable features were limited by the absence of alpha or paired-chain data. HLA typing was unavailable for some donors at each locus, so association tests used only the typed subset. Some IMGT-functional V segments, including TRBV6-2 and TRBV6-3, could not be distinguished by the 87-base-pair reads and were therefore excluded. Roughly uniform sequencing depth across donors was assumed in presence/absence analyses, although this assumption may not hold. In a later analysis, the rate of TCR association differed among HLA loci, with DRB1 alleles having the most associated TCRs and HLA-C alleles having the fewest. In an earlier analysis of a few hundred of the donors, most TCR beta V segments were observed in productive rearrangements about 90% or about 30% of the time, broadly matching IMGT annotations. Most TCR sequences were seen in very few donors, while some public TCRs were found in many individuals. Specific HLA alleles were associated with 15,000 to 20,000 TCR beta sequences at a false discovery rate of 0.05 in a later analysis. A further reported finding was that TCR beta sequences accurately predicted the HLA-A and HLA-B alleles for most subjects in the first cohort. A total of 150 to 200 TCR beta chains were listed by the study as associated with cytomegalovirus. According to the authors, the approach could potentially be generalized to other disease states and immunological phenotypes. For the cohort, immune exposure information was limited to CMV serostatus. Linkage disequilibrium might explain the correlated functional status among segregating V segments, but an unknown experimental factor could not be ruled out. In both the original and validation cohorts, the classifier was reported to diagnose cytomegalovirus status with high specificity and sensitivity. Compared with equally common non-associated chains, HLA-associated TCR beta chains in a later analysis were more clonally expanded and had lower generation probabilities. A cluster of highly shared sequence variants was judged likely to represent a technical artifact of the sequencing pipeline. When HLA alleles, especially DR and DQ, strongly co-occurred, TCR associations were difficult to assign to individual alleles. In a later analysis, most CMV-associated TCR beta chains were found to appear HLA-restricted, with HLA associations seemingly driven largely by CMV exposure. In a later genetic analysis, fewer N-insertions in productive TCRs were reported among donors in an Asian-associated ancestry cluster than the roughly 700-donor mean. According to a later analysis, parvovirus B19, influenza, CMV and Epstein-Barr virus appeared linked to several top co-occurrence clusters. In vitro tests confirmed that a few of the cytomegalovirus-associated TCR beta chains recognize cytomegalovirus antigens. V-gene and J-gene trimming of TCR beta chains was associated with a missense DCLRE1C variant in a later genetic analysis, and the association was replicated in an independent cohort.

The library was prepared using the immunoSEQ multiplex PCR assay. A mixture of 60 forward primers for TCR Vbeta segments and 13 reverse primers for TCR Jbeta segments was used in the multiplex PCR. The CDR3 region of rearranged TCR beta genes was amplified from genomic DNA by a multiplex PCR assay. Amplified TCR beta libraries were sequenced as 87-base-pair reads on the Illumina HiSeq System. The authors' analysis ran thus. A later analysis tallied some 79 million unique TCR beta chains across the 610 or so repertoires, and about 12 million of those chains were shared by two or more donors. A nearest-neighbor algorithm error-corrected the raw reads and collapsed the reads into unique sequences, merging closely related sequences to remove PCR and sequencing errors. V, D and J gene segments were assigned by aligning CDR3 sequences to IMGT reference sequences. For a sequence to be retained, a match of at least six nucleotides to both a V gene segment and a J gene segment was required. A rearrangement counted as productive if the CDR3 had no stop codons and remained in frame with V and J, and every other rearrangement counted as non-productive. Following IMGT convention, CDR3 was defined as the stretch from the second conserved V-encoded cysteine up to the conserved J-encoded phenylalanine. Sequences without an unambiguous match to a single V gene segment were excluded from the earlier analysis of approximately 560 of the donors. In an earlier analysis of 587 of the donors, a V segment was called functional when productive rearrangements were above 56.7%, and segregating when the standard deviation between donors exceeded 5%. A statistical classification framework was developed to diagnose cytomegalovirus status using the catalog of TCR beta chain sequences. In a later analysis, V and J genes were assigned by comparing TCR nucleotide sequences against IMGT/GENE-DB human TR gene sequences. In a later analysis, CDR3 sequences and most-parsimonious VDJ recombination scenarios were assigned using the TCRdist pipeline. In a later analysis, every TCR beta chain was defined by the combination of its CDR3 amino acid sequence and its V-gene family, and reads without a unique V-gene family were dropped. To address suspected cross-contamination and a sequencing artifact, a later analysis removed 450 to 700 highly shared, low-generation-probability nucleotide sequences. In a later analysis, a clonal expansion index for each public chain was calculated from normalized within-repertoire ranks of inferred template counts. Generation probabilities in a later analysis came from a VDJ recombination model fitted to out-of-frame rearrangements, and those results were checked against IGoR. A later analysis scored TCR-TCR, TCR-HLA and TCR-CMV co-occurrence with hypergeometric tests, applying a repertoire-size bias correction to TCR pairs. To estimate false discovery rates, a later analysis permuted the HLA or CMV assignments 20 times. In a later analysis, co-occurring TCRs were grouped using DBSCAN, and TCRdist sequence similarity was added for clustering within HLA-allele-positive subsets. Repertoires with fewer than 30,000 or more than 120,000 public chains, plus five repertoires with anomalous nucleotide sharing, were excluded from co-occurrence clustering. The immuneACCESS repertoire file appears here via TCRdb, limited to in-frame rearrangements. These files lack a portion of the clones; in checked studies, under half of the deficit traces to unresolved V genes, and the cause of the others is not known. V and J calls and clone size come straight from that table; D and trimming were deduced from the DNA. The sample table holds about 130,000 clones, of which about 71% were seen once. 2.6% of the sample is in the top ten clones.

This clone was seen only once. This clone's antigen is unknown. One base away there is no much larger clone; base qualities are not given. The CDR3, from cysteine to phenylalanine, totals 12 residues. This entry keeps only the CDR3 DNA: 36 bases, framed from base 1. The germline V gene (reference sequence) yields PRHDT for CDR1 and FYEKMQ for CDR2. Sequenced input: PBMCs. The clonotype originates from a woman in her sixties or seventies in good health and CMV-seropositive. The chain joins TRBV13 to TRBJ2-5, with the D gene not confidently named. The last part of the DNA fits TRBJ2-7 better; the J call may be wrong. The CDR3 corresponds to CASSLGSYEQYF. The DNA reads as follows: TGTGCCAGCAGCTTGGGCTCCTACGAGCAGTACTTC.